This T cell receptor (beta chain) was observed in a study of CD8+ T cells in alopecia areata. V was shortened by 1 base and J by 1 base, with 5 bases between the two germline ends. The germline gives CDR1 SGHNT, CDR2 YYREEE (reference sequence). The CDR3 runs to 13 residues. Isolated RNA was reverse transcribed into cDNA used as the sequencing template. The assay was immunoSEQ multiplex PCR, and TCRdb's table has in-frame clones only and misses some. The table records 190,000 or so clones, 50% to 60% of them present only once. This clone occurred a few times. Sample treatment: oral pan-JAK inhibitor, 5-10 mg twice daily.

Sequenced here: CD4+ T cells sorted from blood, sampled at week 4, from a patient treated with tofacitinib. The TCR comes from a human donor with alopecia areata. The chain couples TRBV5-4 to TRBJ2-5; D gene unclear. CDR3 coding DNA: TGTGCCAGCAGCTTGTCGGCCCAAGAGACCCAGTACTTC. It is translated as CASSLSAQETQYF. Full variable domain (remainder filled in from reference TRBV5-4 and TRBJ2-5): ETGVTQSPTHLIKTRGQQVTLRCSSQSGHNTVSWYQQALGQGPQFIFQYYREEENGRGNFPPRFSGLQFPNYSSELNVNALELDDSALYLCASSLSAQETQYFGPGTRLLVL.